These 18 T cell receptor beta chains originate from one sample sequenced in a study of control samples from healthy donors and cancer patients. Repertoires were generated with immunoSEQ multiplex PCR, while TCRdb's copy carries only in-frame clones and drops some. This table has approximately 90,000 clones, roughly 86% appearing once. Sequenced input: blood. The receptor set was obtained from a man between 25 and 39 years old in good health.

The chain links TRBV30 to TRBJ1-5; D gene uncertain. Trimming removed 2 bases from V and 7 bases from J, with 12 bases in between. Germline V lookup: CDR1 GTSNPN, CDR2 SVGIG (reference sequence). The CDR3 consists of 13 residues. The DNA for the CDR3 is TGTGCCTGGAGTTTGGGGATCAAACAGCCCCAGCATTTT. It codes for CAWSLGIKQPQHF.

V and J are TRBV19 and TRBJ2-5; 7 nucleotides line up with TRBD1. The germline CDR1 and CDR2 sequences are LNHDA and SQIVND (reference sequence). The CDR3 length is 15 residues. V dropped 4 bases and J dropped 1; count of bases not matched to a gene: 6. The CDR3 sequence is CASSKSTGSQETQYF. CDR3 sequence (DNA): TGTGCCAGTAGTAAATCGACAGGGTCCCAAGAGACCCAGTACTTC.

CDR3 DNA: TGTGCCAGTAGTACCGGGGACAGCCAGAACACTGAAGCTTTCTTT. It is translated as CASSTGDSQNTEAFF. The genes are TRBV19 and TRBJ1-1, with 7 positions matching TRBD1. This CDR3 has 15 amino acids. Germline CDR1 reads LNHDA; CDR2 reads SQIVND (reference sequence). The V gene end was trimmed by 4 bases and the J gene end by 1 base; junction bases not matched to a gene: 6.

CDR3 nucleotide sequence: TGTGCCTGGAGTGTGAGCTCGAGCTATGGCTACACCTTC. Translating gives CAWSVSSSYGYTF. The gene calls are TRBV30 and TRBJ1-2; D gene uncertain. This CDR3 is built from 13 residues. Germline CDR1 is GTSNPN and CDR2 is SVGIG (reference sequence). V was clipped by 0 bases and J by 4 bases, with 9 bases between them.

The rearrangement links TRBV27 to TRBJ1-3, with D possibly TRBD1 on 5 matching bases. Deletions cut 1 base from V and 3 bases from J, with 7 bases between. CDR1 and CDR2 from the germline V gene are MNHEY and SMNVEV (reference sequence). The CDR3 has 14 residues. The CDR3 is CASSLLGVGNTIYF. The CDR3 DNA sequence: TGTGCCAGCAGTTTATTAGGGGTTGGAAACACCATATATTTT.

The CDR3 DNA reads TGTGCCAGCAGCCCCCGGACTAGTAATGGCGAGCAGTACTTC. Translating gives CASSPRTSNGEQYF. The chain employs TRBV7-8 and TRBJ2-7; 7 bases fit TRBD2. V was pared by 5 bases and J by 6 bases, with 10 bases of the junction left unmatched. From germline, CDR1 is SGHVS and CDR2 FQNEAQ. CDR3 length equals 14 residues.

The chain has TRBV6-4 and TRBJ1-1, with TRBD1 matching over 7 bases. This CDR3 has 13 residues. Germline V lookup: CDR1 MRHNA, CDR2 SNTAGT. The V segment lost 6 bases and the J segment 0 bases; nucleotides outside the gene matches: 1. The CDR3 here is CASRGTVNTEAFF. The CDR3 DNA is TGTGCCAGCAGAGGGACAGTGAACACTGAAGCTTTCTTT.

This chain links TRBV29-1 with TRBJ2-4, with 8 bases that match TRBD1. The CDR3 consists of 13 residues. Germline CDR1 is SQVTM and CDR2 is ANQGSEA. J lost 4 bases, V lost 7 bases, and 6 bases had no gene match. The CDR3 loop is CSAGDRLKNIQYF. The CDR3 DNA reads as TGCAGCGCAGGGGACAGGCTAAAAAACATTCAGTACTTC.

This chain links TRBV5-5 with TRBJ2-1, with D possibly being TRBD2 (6 bases). Per germline, CDR1 SGHKS and CDR2 YYEKEE (reference sequence). Trimming cost V 2 bases and J 4 bases, with 16 bases left between them. The CDR3 runs 16 residues. In DNA form, the CDR3 reads TGTGCCAGCAGCTTAGGACCCGCTAGCGTTTACAATGAGCAGTTCTTC. Residues: CASSLGPASVYNEQFF.

This clone occurred once. V usage is TRBV2 and J usage is TRBJ1-5, with D possibly being TRBD1 (6 bases). This CDR3 contains 15 residues. The germline CDR1 and CDR2 sequences are SNHLY and FYNNEI. Trimming cost V 4 bases and J 7 bases, with 17 bases left between them. The CDR3 sequence is CASSVEQGVGQPQHF. Here the CDR3 DNA reads TGTGCCAGCAGTGTGGAACAGGGAGTGGGGCAGCCCCAGCATTTT.

V is TRBV5-8 and J is TRBJ2-6; D assignment may be TRBD1 or TRBD2 (5 bases each). Trimming took 4 bases from V and 0 from J, leaving 14 bases between them. From germline, CDR1 is SGHTS and CDR2 YDEGEE. This CDR3 has 17 residues. The CDR3, as DNA: TGTGCCAGCAGCCGTTGGGGACCGACCTCTGGGGCCAACGTCCTGACTTTC. The encoded protein is CASSRWGPTSGANVLTF.

This clone occurred a few times. The chain combines TRBV28 with TRBJ1-5, with TRBD1 matching 11 bases. The length of the CDR3 is 14 residues. Germline V gene sequence: CDR1 MDHEN, CDR2 SYDVKM. V lost 2 bases, J lost 6 bases, and 0 bases stayed unmatched. CDR3 in amino acids: CASSLGQGAQPQHF. CDR3 sequence (DNA): TGTGCCAGCAGTTTAGGACAGGGGGCTCAGCCCCAGCATTTT.

The chain links TRBV7-9 to TRBJ1-6; no reliable D call. This CDR3 spans 14 amino acids. Per germline, CDR1 SEHNR and CDR2 FQNEAQ (reference sequence). The V end was cut by 1 base, the J end by 6 bases, with 7 bases between. This chain's CDR3 is CASSLEGSNSPLHF. CDR3 DNA: TGTGCCAGCAGCTTAGAGGGAAGTAATTCACCCCTCCACTTT.

This chain connects TRBV7-9 to TRBJ2-5; TRBD2 matches at 7 bases. The CDR3 contains 14 residues. The V and J ends lost 4 bases and 3 bases, in that order; junction bases with no gene match: 5. CDR1 SEHNR and CDR2 FQNEAQ come from the germline V gene (reference sequence). CDR3 sequence (DNA): TGTGCCAGCAGCTCCCGAAGCGGGGAAGAGACCCAGTACTTC. This translates into CASSSRSGEETQYF.

The V and J genes are TRBV19 and TRBJ2-7; 7 bases map to TRBD1. With 6 bases clipped from V and 2 bases from J, the junction kept 7 bases outside the gene matches. Germline loops: CDR1 LNHDA, CDR2 SQIVND (reference sequence). The CDR3 loop spans 14 amino acids. This CDR3 is CASRRAGGPYEQYF. In nucleotides, the CDR3 is TGTGCCAGTAGGAGGGCAGGGGGTCCCTACGAGCAGTACTTC.

The CDR3 DNA reads as TGTGCCAGCACGCCTAGACAGAGCTCTAACTATGGCTACACCTTC. Its translation: CASTPRQSSNYGYTF. The V and J genes are TRBV2 and TRBJ1-2, with D possibly matching TRBD1 (5 bases). CDR1 SNHLY and CDR2 FYNNEI come from the germline V gene. V was trimmed by 7 bases and J by 0 bases, leaving 15 bases between them. This CDR3 is 15 amino acids long.

The chain combines TRBV6-4 with TRBJ2-3; 8 positions agree with TRBD1. V trimming: 2 bases; J trimming: 1 base; junction bases outside the gene matches: 2. This CDR3 region has 15 residues. Germline V gene lookup returns CDR1 MRHNA and CDR2 SNTAGT. CDR3 DNA: TGTGCCAGCAGTGACCCGGGACAGGGCACAGATACGCAGTATTTT. Translated: CASSDPGQGTDTQYF.

This clone has a handful of counts. This chain links TRBV30 with TRBJ1-2; perhaps TRBD1 as D (6 bases). Germline CDR1 is GTSNPN and CDR2 is SVGIG (reference sequence). There are 13 residues in the CDR3. The V and J ends lost 2 bases and 5 bases respectively, with 12 bases between them. The CDR3 coding sequence is TGTGCCTGGAGTCCCACAGGGAAATATGGCTACACCTTC. Protein: CAWSPTGKYGYTF.